The next 3 T cell receptor beta chains were all read from a single sample in a study of T cell responses to AZD1222 COVID-19 vaccine. Generated by immunoSEQ multiplex PCR, the TCRdb table keeps only in-frame clones and is missing some. The table has some 120,000 clones, 86% seen once. Sequences were derived from peripheral blood, sampled on day 0 of AZD1222 vaccination. The receptors here all came from an adult in good health.

The chain carries TRBV27 and TRBJ2-7; D is perhaps TRBD1 (5 bases). In germline, CDR1 is MNHEY, CDR2 SMNVEV (reference sequence). Deletions cut 6 bases from V and 3 bases from J, with 12 bases between. The CDR3 totals 13 residues. The CDR3 bases are TGTGCCAGCAGACCCGGACACCGCTACGAGCAGTACTTC. Translation gives CASRPGHRYEQYF.

This clone was counted a single time. This rearrangement joins TRBV5-1 to TRBJ2-1; TRBD1 agrees at 9 bases. This CDR3 region has 17 residues. Germline V gene sequence: CDR1 SGHRS, CDR2 YFSETQ. Trimming cost V 0 bases and J 7 bases; bases outside gene matches: 11. Here the CDR3 reads CASSLAVQGAPFNEQFF. CDR3 nucleotide sequence: TGCGCCAGCAGCTTGGCCGTACAGGGGGCTCCTTTTAATGAGCAGTTCTTC.

This chain connects TRBV2 to TRBJ1-2; D might be TRBD1 (5 bases). The germline gives CDR1 SNHLY, CDR2 FYNNEI. The CDR3 has 11 residues. The V end lost 8 bases, the J end lost 8 bases, and 12 bases lay between the germline ends. CDR3 nucleotides: TGTGCCAGCGGGCAGGGACTAGGCTACACCTTC. Its protein is CASGQGLGYTF.